This is a list of T cell receptor beta chains from one sample in a study of CD8 T cells in Susac syndrome. TCRdb reprocessed the immunoSEQ multiplex PCR reads via MiXCR and lists one record per CDR3 protein. The profile shows 200,000 or so distinct CDR3 sequences, about 93% of them singletons. The sample comprised CD8+ T cells from PBMCs. The origin of the receptors is a human donor with multiple sclerosis. The CDR3 runs from the conserved cysteine through the conserved F or W. The D gene is left open where the match is weak. Clone size is shown for a subset of rows, as once, few, many or a class of expanded clone.

>NA|TRBJ1-1|TRBV6-2/TRBV6-3|TRBD1
TGTGCCAGCACCCAGACAGGGCTGAACACTGAAGCTTTCTTT
CASTQTGLNTEAFF
>NA|TRBJ2-1|TRBV4-1|NA
TGCGCCAGCAGCCAAGTGTACCACAATGAGCAGTTCTTC
CASSQVYHNEQFF
>NA|TRBJ2-5|TRBV4-2|NA
TGTGCCAGCAGCCAAAACCCCGGGGCCGGAGAGACCCAGTACTTC
CASSQNPGAGETQYF
>NA|TRBJ1-1|TRBV9|NA
TGTGCCAGCAGCGTAGAGGGGGAAGCGTCTGAAGTTTTCTTT
CASSVEGEASEVFF
>few|TRBJ1-2|TRBV7-9|TRBD1
TGTGCCAGCAGCTCCAGGGGGGAGCCCATCTATGGCTACACCTTC
CASSSRGEPIYGYTF
>NA|TRBJ2-1|TRBV9|NA
TGTGCCAGCACAGGCGGCTCGGCTAAGGGTGAGCAGTTCTTC
CASTGGSAKGEQFF
>NA|TRBJ1-1|TRBV6-5|NA
TGTGCCAGCAGTTTCCCCGGGGACACTGAAGCTTTCTTT
CASSFPGDTEAFF
>NA|TRBJ1-1|TRBV11-2|NA
TGTGCCAGCAGCTTAGGCCGGACCACTGAAGCTTTCTTT
CASSLGRTTEAFF
>NA|TRBJ2-2|TRBV6-2/TRBV6-3|NA
TGTGCCAGTACCCCGGAGAAGAGGGGAGCCAGGGGTGTCACCGGGGAGCTGTTTTTT
CASTPEKRGARGVTGELFF
>NA|TRBJ1-2|TRBV28|NA
TGTGCCAGCAGTTTCGGCCCCCTTGGTGGTTTGGGTGGCTACACCTTC
CASSFGPLGGLGGYTF
>NA|TRBJ2-2|TRBV3-1|TRBD2
TGTGCCAGCAGCCCACGGGGGGGCACCGGGGAGCTGTTTTTT
CASSPRGGTGELFF
>NA|TRBJ2-1|TRBV19|NA
TGTGCCAGTAGTATTTTGGTGAACTCCTACAATGAGCAGTTCTTC
CASSILVNSYNEQFF
>NA|TRBJ1-6|TRBV11-1|NA
TGTGCCAGCAGCTTCTCGTCCTATAATTCACCCCTCCACTTT
CASSFSSYNSPLHF
>NA|TRBJ2-5|TRBV30|TRBD2
TGTGCCTACGGGGGGGCGGAAGAGACCCAGTACTTC
CAYGGAEETQYF
>NA|TRBJ2-7|TRBV6-2/TRBV6-3|TRBD1
TGTGCCAGCAGGCCCCTCTACGGTGGGCAGGGGGCGGAGGAGCAGTACTTC
CASRPLYGGQGAEEQYF
>NA|TRBJ2-3|TRBV12-3/TRBV12-4|TRBD2
TGTGCCAGCAGTTTGTCCGGACTAGCGGGGGACACAGATACGCAGTATTTT
CASSLSGLAGDTDTQYF
>NA|TRBJ1-5|TRBV12-5|NA
TGTGCTAGTGGTTGGTGGGACCTACGGGGGAGCAATCAGCCCCAGCATTTT
CASGWWDLRGSNQPQHF
>NA|TRBJ2-1|TRBV4-2|TRBD2
TGTGCCAGCAGCCCTCTGACTAGCCACCCACCCCGAAACAATGAGCAGTTCTTC
CASSPLTSHPPRNNEQFF
>NA|TRBJ2-1|TRBV20-1|NA
TGCAGTGCTCTTACCTTTAACGGGGATGAGCAGTTCTTC
CSALTFNGDEQFF
>NA|TRBJ2-7|TRBV7-9|NA
TGTGCCAGCAGCTTATCATTTGGCGGACCCTACGAGCAGTACTTC
CASSLSFGGPYEQYF
>NA|TRBJ2-7|TRBV30|NA
TGTGCCTGGAGTCCTTCTACCGCCGAGCAGTACTTC
CAWSPSTAEQYF
>NA|TRBJ1-1|TRBV29-1|NA
TGCAGCGTTGAAGATGGCGGGAACACTGAAGCTTTCTTT
CSVEDGGNTEAFF
>NA|TRBJ1-1|TRBV2|NA
TGTGCCAGCACCGGTGAGGACAGCATCATGAACACTGAAGCTTTCTTT
CASTGEDSIMNTEAFF
>once|TRBJ1-1|TRBV23-1|NA
TGCGCCAGCATCGTAGACAGAGTGAAGCTTTTCTTT
CASIVDRVKLFF
>NA|TRBJ2-2|TRBV5-6|NA
TGTGCCAGCAGCCCCGCCCTGACCGGGGAGCTGTTTTTT
CASSPALTGELFF
>NA|TRBJ2-7|TRBV30|NA
TGTGCCTGGAGCGACCCAAGGGGCCCTATTTACGAGCAGTACTTC
CAWSDPRGPIYEQYF
>NA|TRBJ1-5|TRBV6-4|NA
TGTGCCAGCAGTGAGGCGGGAGGGCAGCCCCAGCATTTT
CASSEAGGQPQHF
>NA|TRBJ2-3|TRBV12-3/TRBV12-4|NA
TGTGCCAGCAGTCCTGGGACAGATACGCAGTATTTT
CASSPGTDTQYF
>NA|TRBJ1-2|TRBV6-5|NA
TGTGCCAGGCCCTGCCTCTATGGCTACACCTTC
CARPCLYGYTF
>NA|TRBJ1-5|TRBV7-9|NA
TGTGCCAGCAGCTTAGGCTTAGATGATCAGCCCCAGCATTTT
CASSLGLDDQPQHF
>once|TRBJ2-7|TRBV10-3|NA
TGTGCCATCAGTGAGGGTGGGACAAAGAGCCACGAGCAGTACTTC
CAISEGGTKSHEQYF
>NA|TRBJ1-1|TRBV19|NA
TGTGCCAGTAGTCCGGTTTCGGGGACTGAAGCTTTCTTT
CASSPVSGTEAFF
>once|TRBJ1-4|TRBV28|NA
TGTGCCACCGGTCACAGGGTTGAGAATGAAAAACTGTTTTTT
CATGHRVENEKLFF
>NA|TRBJ2-5|TRBV11-1|NA
TGTGCCAGCAGCCCGCGGGGGGACAGGCAAGAGACCCAGTACTTC
CASSPRGDRQETQYF
>once|TRBJ1-1|TRBV19|TRBD1
TGTGCCAGTATCAATATCCCCTGGACAGGGGAGAACACTGAAGCTTTCTTT
CASINIPWTGENTEAFF
>NA|TRBJ2-7|TRBV3-1|TRBD2
TGTGCCAGCAGCCAAGATAGGCTAGCGGGGACTGTGGTGCAGTACTTC
CASSQDRLAGTVVQYF
>NA|TRBJ2-3|TRBV7-9|NA
TGTGCCAGCAGCTCCCCATTCTTGGATACGCAGTATTTT
CASSSPFLDTQYF
>once|TRBJ2-7|TRBV6-1|TRBD1
TGTGCCAGCAGTGAAGCTCTAACAGGGGGGCACGAGCAGTACTTC
CASSEALTGGHEQYF
>NA|TRBJ2-5|TRBV12-5|NA
TGTGCTAGTGGTTTATTTCGAGAGACCCAGTACTTC
CASGLFRETQYF
>NA|TRBJ2-5|TRBV6-2/TRBV6-3|NA
TGTGCCAGCAGTTACTCGAGAGCGGCGAATACTGGACTGTACCAAGAGACCCAGTACTTC
CASSYSRAANTGLYQETQYF
>NA|TRBJ1-1|TRBV9|NA
TGTGCCAGCAGCGTAGCGGACAGAATCTCGATAGAAGCTTTCTTT
CASSVADRISIEAFF
>NA|TRBJ2-4|TRBV29-1|NA
TGCAGCGTTGAATATGAGGGCGTCTTCGCCAAAAACATTCAGTACTTC
CSVEYEGVFAKNIQYF
>NA|TRBJ1-5|TRBV12-3/TRBV12-4|NA
TGTGCCAGCAGTCCCGAGGGGATTAGCAATCAGCCCCAGCATTTT
CASSPEGISNQPQHF
>NA|TRBJ1-2|TRBV30|NA
TGTGCCTGGATGGGATTTAACTATGGCTACACCTTC
CAWMGFNYGYTF
>NA|TRBJ2-1|TRBV3-1|TRBD2
TGTGCCAGCAGCCAACGAGCGGGGCGCTTATACAATGAGCAGTTCTTC
CASSQRAGRLYNEQFF
>NA|TRBJ2-5|TRBV7-2|TRBD2
TGTGCCAGCAGCACCGGGGGTAGCGGGGAAGAGACCCAGTACTTC
CASSTGGSGEETQYF
>once|TRBJ1-3|TRBV4-3|TRBD1
TGCGCCAGCAGCCAAAGGGGGCTTGGAAACACCATATATTTT
CASSQRGLGNTIYF
>NA|TRBJ1-4|TRBV9|NA
TGTGCCAGCAGCGTAGCTCAGGGCGGTAAACTGTTTTTT
CASSVAQGGKLFF
>NA|TRBJ2-5|TRBV7-2|TRBD1
TGTGCCAGCAGCTTAGTGGGCCTTAACAGGGGGCGTGAGACCCAGTACTTC
CASSLVGLNRGRETQYF
>NA|TRBJ2-7|TRBV7-2|NA
TGTGCCAGCAGTTTAGGACCGGGGGCCTACGAGCAGTACTTC
CASSLGPGAYEQYF
>NA|TRBJ2-1|TRBV19|TRBD2
TGTGCCAGTGGGGAGGCGGGAGCGTACAATGAGCAGTTCTTC
CASGEAGAYNEQFF
>NA|TRBJ2-7|TRBV19|NA
TGTGCCAGTAGTCCCCGGGACTTCTACGAGCAGTACTTC
CASSPRDFYEQYF
>once|TRBJ2-3|TRBV24-1|NA
TGTGCCACCAGTGATACTAGGGGGGGCCGGTCCACAGATACGCAGTATTTT
CATSDTRGGRSTDTQYF
>NA|TRBJ2-5|TRBV7-9|TRBD2
TGTGCCAGCACGGGAGGGCAAGAGACCCAGTACTTC
CASTGGQETQYF
>NA|TRBJ2-3|TRBV18|NA
TGTGCCAGCTCACCCCCCGACCTGTCAGATACGCAGTATTTT
CASSPPDLSDTQYF
>NA|TRBJ2-1|TRBV27|TRBD2
TGTGCCAGCAGCGGGTATGGCGGGAGAGGGTACAATGAGCAGTTCTTC
CASSGYGGRGYNEQFF
>NA|TRBJ1-1|TRBV19|NA
TGTGCCAGTAGTATAATCCCAACGAACACTGAAGCTTTCTTT
CASSIIPTNTEAFF
>NA|TRBJ1-1|TRBV6-5|TRBD1
TGTGCCAGCAGTTCCGGACAGGGACCCACTGAAGCTTTCTTT
CASSSGQGPTEAFF
>NA|TRBJ1-5|TRBV7-9|NA
TGTGCCAGCAGCGCTCGGGCGGGTCAGCCCCAGCATTTT
CASSARAGQPQHF
>NA|TRBJ2-1|TRBV4-1|TRBD2
TGCGCCAGCAGCCCTGCCGGGACTAGCACTTTAAATGAGCAGTTCTTC
CASSPAGTSTLNEQFF